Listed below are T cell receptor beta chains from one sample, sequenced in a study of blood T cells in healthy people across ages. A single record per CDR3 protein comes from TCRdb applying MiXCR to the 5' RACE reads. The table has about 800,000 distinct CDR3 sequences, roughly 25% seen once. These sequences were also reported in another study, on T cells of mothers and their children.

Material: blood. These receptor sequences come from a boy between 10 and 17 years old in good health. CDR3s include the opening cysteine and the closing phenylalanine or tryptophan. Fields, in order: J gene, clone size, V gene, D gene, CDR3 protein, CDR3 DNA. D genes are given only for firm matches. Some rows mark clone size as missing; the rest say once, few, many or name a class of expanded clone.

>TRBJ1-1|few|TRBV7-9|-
CASSFTGGTNTEAFF
TGTGCCAGCAGCTTTACTGGGGGAACGAACACTGAAGCTTTCTTT
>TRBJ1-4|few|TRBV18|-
CASSTARTNEKLFF
TGTGCCAGCTCGACGGCCCGTACTAATGAAAAACTGTTTTTT
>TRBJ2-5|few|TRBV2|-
CASSVSGPKETQYF
TGTGCCAGCAGTGTATCGGGACCAAAAGAGACCCAGTACTTC
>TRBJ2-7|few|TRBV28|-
CASTIGVGAYEQYF
TGTGCCAGCACCATAGGGGTGGGGGCCTACGAGCAGTACTTC
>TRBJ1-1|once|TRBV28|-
CASSFRIRDTEAFF
TGTGCCAGCAGTTTTAGGATCCGGGACACTGAAGCTTTCTTT
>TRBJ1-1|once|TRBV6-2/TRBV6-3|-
CASSYMDSEAFF
TGTGCCAGCAGTTACATGGATAGTGAAGCTTTCTTT
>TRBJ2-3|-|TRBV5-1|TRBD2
CASSLAGGPGDTQYF
TGCGCCAGCAGCTTAGCGGGAGGGCCCGGAGATACGCAGTATTTT
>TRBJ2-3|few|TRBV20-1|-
CSAPERRASTDTQYF
TGCAGTGCTCCCGAGCGGAGAGCTAGCACAGATACGCAGTATTTT
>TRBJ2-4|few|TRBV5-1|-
CASSLGGRSIQYF
TGCGCCAGCAGCCTTGGAGGACGGAGCATTCAGTACTTC
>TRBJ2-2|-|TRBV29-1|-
CSVEGGRFAGELFF
TGCAGCGTTGAGGGGGGGCGGTTTGCCGGGGAGCTGTTTTTT
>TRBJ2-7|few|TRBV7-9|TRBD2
CASSLGTSVGEEQYF
TGTGCCAGCAGCTTAGGAACTAGCGTCGGGGAGGAGCAGTACTTC
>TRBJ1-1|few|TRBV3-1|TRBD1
CASSQEPRGWRNTEAFF
TGTGCCAGCAGCCAAGAGCCCAGGGGGTGGAGGAACACTGAAGCTTTCTTT
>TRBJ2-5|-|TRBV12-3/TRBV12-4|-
CASSFLGLGETQYF
TGTGCCAGCAGTTTTTTGGGGCTGGGGGAGACCCAGTACTTC
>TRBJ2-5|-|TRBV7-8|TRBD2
CASSLYLAGELQETQYF
TGTGCCAGCAGCTTATATCTAGCGGGGGAGTTACAAGAGACCCAGTACTTC
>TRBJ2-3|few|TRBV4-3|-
CASSQDVRERIDTQYF
TGCGCCAGCAGCCAAGATGTTAGGGAGCGGATAGATACGCAGTATTTT
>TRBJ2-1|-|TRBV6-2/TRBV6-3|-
CASSLTGRGQFF
TGTGCCAGCAGTTTAACAGGTCGTGGGCAGTTCTTC
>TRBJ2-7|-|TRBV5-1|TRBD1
CASSFSPVTGETYEQYF
TGCGCCAGCAGCTTTTCCCCCGTAACAGGGGAAACTTACGAGCAGTACTTC
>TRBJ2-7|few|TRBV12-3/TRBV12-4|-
CASSRDTNYEQYF
TGTGCCAGCAGTAGGGACACCAATTACGAGCAGTACTTC
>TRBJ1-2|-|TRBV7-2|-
CASSLEGLRGYTF
TGTGCCAGCAGCTTAGAAGGGTTAAGAGGCTACACCTTC
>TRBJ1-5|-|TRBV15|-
CATSRSLLGARSDQPQHF
TGTGCCACCAGCAGAAGCCTGCTAGGGGCCCGTTCGGATCAGCCCCAGCATTTT